One sample yielded the 21 T cell receptor beta chains listed below, sequenced in a study of CD8 T cells in ankylosing spondylitis. TCRdb redid the calling of the 5' RACE reads with MiXCR, one entry per CDR3 protein. The table has 300,000 to 350,000 distinct CDR3 sequences, under 14% seen once; the top ten hold about a tenth. Sequencing was done on a sample of blood, either unsorted or a sorted T cell fraction (not recorded which). The receptors come from a female donor with ankylosing spondylitis or in good health (not recorded which).

At least ten counts were recorded for this clonotype. The rearrangement uses TRBV10-3 and TRBJ1-6; 7 nucleotides match TRBD1. Germline lookup yields CDR1 ENHRY and CDR2 SYGVKD. CDR3 length: 14 amino acids. The V and J ends lost 3 bases and 5 bases, in that order; junction bases with no gene match: 1. The CDR3: CAISEQGNNSPLHF. DNA of the CDR3: TGTGCCATCAGTGAACAGGGGAATAATTCACCCCTCCACTTT.

This clonotype was counted at least ten times. One junction end does not reproduce the germline sequence, and a read error may be involved. The J gene is TRBJ2-3, the V gene TRBV28; tentative D call: TRBD1 (6 bases). In germline, CDR1 is MDHEN, CDR2 SYDVKM. There are 15 residues in the CDR3. The DNA of the CDR3 is TGCGCCAGCAGCTTGGGGCAGGGGTACACAGATACGCAGTATTTT. It yields the protein CASSLGQGYTDTQYF.

About this clonotype itself: A much larger clone is a single base away; this may be a read error. The chain recombines TRBV20-1 with TRBJ2-3; 12 bases map to TRBD2. Per the germline V gene, CDR1 is DFQATT and CDR2 is SNEGSKA (reference sequence). J gave up 2 bases and V 6 bases, and 9 bases lay outside the gene matches. The CDR3 is 16 residues long. CDR3 DNA: TGCAGTGCCGAGGGACTAGCGGGCTGGAACACAGATACGCAGTATTTT. It specifies CSAEGLAGWNTDTQYF.

This clonotype was counted many times. This chain links TRBV5-5 with TRBJ2-2; tentative D call: TRBD1 (5 bases). Germline CDR1 is SGHKS and CDR2 is YYEKEE (reference sequence). The CDR3 consists of 18 residues. Trimming cost V 3 bases and J 7 bases, with 25 bases left between them. CDR3 nucleotides: TGTGCCAGCAGCTCCCTCAGTTCTGCAGGGTGGGGCAGCGGGGAGCTGTTTTTT. Protein product: CASSSLSSAGWGSGELFF.

In its sample, this clonotype was seen a few times. The J gene is TRBJ1-2, the V gene TRBV30; D uncertain. The CDR3 spans 10 residues. The V gene's germline CDR1 is GTSNPN and CDR2 SVGIG (reference sequence). Trimming removed 5 bases from V and 5 bases from J, with 6 bases in between. CDR3 DNA: TGTGCCTGGGGTGGATATGGCTACACCTTC. Amino acid sequence: CAWGGYGYTF.

This clonotype was seen repeatedly, ten times or more. V usage is TRBV7-8 and J usage is TRBJ2-1; 8 positions match TRBD2. V was pared by 4 bases and J by 9 bases, with 11 bases of the junction left unmatched. The CDR3 is 15 amino acids. Looked up from germline, CDR1 is SGHVS and CDR2 is FQNEAQ. The chain's CDR3 is CASSSQLAEPGEQFF. In DNA, the CDR3 is TGTGCCAGCAGCTCCCAACTAGCGGAGCCCGGTGAGCAGTTCTTC.

This clonotype was observed a few times. V is TRBV29-1 and J is TRBJ2-7; 7 positions match TRBD2. The CDR3 runs 12 residues. V shed 1 base, J shed 4 bases, and the junction held 1 base outside the gene matches. In germline, CDR1 is SQVTM, CDR2 ANQGSEA. CDR3 region: CSVEGEGYEQYF. Written as DNA, the CDR3 is TGCAGCGTTGAAGGGGAGGGGTACGAGCAGTACTTC.

J is TRBJ2-5 and V is TRBV4-1; possible D gene TRBD2, 5 bases. V dropped 2 bases and J dropped 1 base, with 8 bases sitting between them. Germline CDR1 is MGHRA and CDR2 is YSYEKL. The CDR3 is made up of 14 amino acids. The CDR3 coding sequence is TGCGCCAGCAGCCAAACGGACTCCCAAGAGACCCAGTACTTC. It specifies CASSQTDSQETQYF.

A few counts support this clonotype. Written as DNA, the CDR3 is TGTGCCAGCAGCTTAGAAGCGGGGGGGCCTCGGGATGAGCAGTTCTTC. The encoded protein is CASSLEAGGPRDEQFF. This chain connects TRBV7-9 to TRBJ2-1, with 10 nucleotides matching TRBD2. Germline V gene lookup returns CDR1 SEHNR and CDR2 FQNEAQ (reference sequence). The V gene end was trimmed by 1 base and the J gene end by 8 bases; junction bases not matched to a gene: 8. This CDR3 has 16 residues.

This clonotype was recorded many times. This CDR3 is CASSLEGNSLQFF. The CDR3 DNA is TGTGCCAGCAGCTTAGAGGGTAATTCTCTGCAGTTCTTC. The V gene is TRBV11-2, the J gene TRBJ2-1; D remains ambiguous. The V and J ends lost 0 bases and 12 bases respectively, with 12 bases between them. Germline V gives CDR1 SGHAT, CDR2 FQNNGV. This CDR3 is built from 13 residues.

This clonotype was seen only a few times. This chain connects TRBV7-6 to TRBJ2-5, with D perhaps TRBD1 (8 bases). The V end was cut by 0 bases, the J end by 5 bases, with 19 bases between. Looked up from germline, CDR1 is SGHVS and CDR2 is FNYEAQ. CDR3 length equals 17 residues. The CDR3 DNA is TGTGCCAGCAGCTTAGCCCGAAGGACAGGGAGGGTGGAGACCCAGTACTTC. Its protein is CASSLARRTGRVETQYF.

This clonotype has only a few counts. V is TRBV20-1 and J is TRBJ2-6, with 9 bases identical to TRBD2. The CDR3 spans 19 residues. Per the germline V gene, CDR1 is DFQATT and CDR2 is SNEGSKA (reference sequence). V was clipped by 0 bases and J by 0 bases; unmatched bases: 9. The CDR3 DNA reads TGCAGTGCTAGAGATTCCCTAGCGGGAAGTTTCTCTGGGGCCAACGTCCTGACTTTC. Protein sequence: CSARDSLAGSFSGANVLTF.

This clonotype has ten or more counts. The chain uses TRBV20-1 and TRBJ1-6; D is possibly TRBD1 (5 bases). Germline lookup yields CDR1 DFQATT and CDR2 SNEGSKA (reference sequence). The V end was cut by 2 bases, the J end by 8 bases, with 16 bases between. CDR3 length equals 15 residues. CDR3 loop: CSARPGGGGYSPLHF. The CDR3 DNA reads TGCAGTGCTAGACCCGGGGGGGGTGGTTATTCACCCCTCCACTTT.

This clonotype was found many times. The chain joins TRBV5-1 to TRBJ2-7; D call uncertain. This CDR3 has 16 residues. V was cut by 2 bases and J by 0 bases, with 15 bases left in between. Germline CDR1 reads SGHRS; CDR2 reads YFSETQ. CDR3 DNA: TGCGCCAGCAGCTTAGGAGCAGATGCCAGCTCCTACGAGCAGTACTTC. It codes for CASSLGADASSYEQYF.

The chain uses TRBV30 and TRBJ2-7; 11 bases are shared with TRBD2. With V trimmed by 3 bases and J by 1 base, 5 bases remained unmatched. CDR1 and CDR2 (germline): GTSNPN, SVGIG (reference sequence). The CDR3 is 15 residues long. CDR3 in DNA: TGTGCCTGGAGCCAGGGACTAGCGGATTCCTACGAGCAGTACTTC. Protein sequence: CAWSQGLADSYEQYF.

This clonotype was detected many times. The V gene is TRBV5-1, the J gene TRBJ2-6; D remains ambiguous. V gave up 2 bases and J gave up 4 bases, with 13 bases separating them. Germline CDR1 reads SGHRS; CDR2 reads YFSETQ. CDR3 length: 16 residues. The CDR3 nucleotides are TGCGCCAGCAGCTTCGGACCCGTTGGCGGGGCCAACGTCCTGACTTTC. Translation gives CASSFGPVGGANVLTF.

The CDR3 nucleotides read TGCGCCAGCAGCTTGGAACCGGGACAGGGGATGTCCTACAATGAGCAGTTCTTC. Protein sequence: CASSLEPGQGMSYNEQFF. The rearrangement links TRBV5-1 to TRBJ2-1, with TRBD1 identical over 10 bases. This CDR3 comprises 18 residues. The germline gives CDR1 SGHRS, CDR2 YFSETQ. Trimming cost V 0 bases and J 1 base; bases outside gene matches: 7.

In this sample, this clonotype turned up many times. The gene calls are TRBV9 and TRBJ2-1, with D tentatively TRBD2 (6 bases). CDR3 size: 14 residues. CDR1 and CDR2 (germline): SGDLS, YYNGEE. The germline V and J ends were trimmed by 3 bases and 3 bases, with 10 bases remaining between them. CDR3: CASSGSSDYNEQFF. The CDR3 DNA reads as TGTGCCAGCAGCGGGTCTAGCGACTACAATGAGCAGTTCTTC.

This clonotype has just a few counts. This rearrangement joins TRBV12-3 or TRBV12-4 to TRBJ1-1; 7 bases line up with TRBD1. The CDR3 runs 12 residues. With V trimmed by 3 bases and J by 8 bases, 3 bases remained unmatched. The DNA of the CDR3 is TGTGCCAGCAGTTTCCTGACAGGGGAAGCTTTCTTT. Translation: CASSFLTGEAFF.

Many counts were recorded for this clonotype. The chain is built from TRBV6-1 and TRBJ1-5; 8 bases are a match to TRBD1. The length of the CDR3 is 18 residues. Per germline, CDR1 MNHNS and CDR2 SASEGT. The V gene end was trimmed by 6 bases and the J gene end by 3 bases; junction bases not matched to a gene: 16. CDR3 sequence: CASSTTGTGPRNNQPQHF. CDR3 DNA: TGTGCCAGCAGCACTACCGGGACAGGACCACGCAACAATCAGCCCCAGCATTTT.

This clonotype was observed at least ten times. This chain links TRBV5-5 with TRBJ1-2; the D gene is possibly TRBD1 (5 bases). V lost 4 bases to trimming and J lost 6 bases, with 19 bases between them. The CDR3 extends over 15 amino acids. Per germline, CDR1 SGHKS and CDR2 YYEKEE (reference sequence). The CDR3 spells CASSRIDVGGNGYTF. The CDR3 DNA reads as TGTGCCAGCAGCCGAATAGACGTGGGGGGAAATGGCTACACCTTC. Variable domain in full (rest from reference TRBV5-5 and TRBJ1-2): DAGVTQSPTHLIKTRGQQVTLRCSPISGHKSVSWYQQVLGQGPQFIFQYYEKEERGRGNFPDRFSARQFPNYSSELNVNALLLGDSALYLCASSRIDVGGNGYTFGSGTRLTVV.